This T cell receptor (beta chain) is drawn from a study of cytomegalovirus exposure and HLA in healthy donors. Study as a whole: Drawn from HLA-typed donors, roughly 87 million unique TCRs were held in an early data release.

This PCR relied on a set of 60 Vbeta primers and 13 Jbeta primers. Repertoires were generated with immunoSEQ multiplex PCR, while TCRdb's copy carries only in-frame clones and drops some. The profile shows some 120,000 clones, around 84% of them singletons. Findings of the study overall: High sensitivity and specificity were reportedly achieved when the classifier diagnosed cytomegalovirus status.

This CDR3 is built from 16 residues. Germline CDR1 is SGHNT and CDR2 is YYREEE (reference sequence). With 4 bases removed from V and 3 bases from J, the gap between germline ends came to 19 bases. As regards this clone: The antigen is undetermined.

Each of the donors was a healthy bone marrow donor. This chain links TRBV5-4 with TRBJ2-5, with no clear D. The clonotype originates from a woman in her forties in good health and CMV-seronegative. Sequenced material: PBMCs. In DNA form, the CDR3 reads TGTGCCAGCAGCCCTCCCTTTGGCGGAACTAAAGAGACCCAGTACTTC. This translates into CASSPPFGGTKETQYF.